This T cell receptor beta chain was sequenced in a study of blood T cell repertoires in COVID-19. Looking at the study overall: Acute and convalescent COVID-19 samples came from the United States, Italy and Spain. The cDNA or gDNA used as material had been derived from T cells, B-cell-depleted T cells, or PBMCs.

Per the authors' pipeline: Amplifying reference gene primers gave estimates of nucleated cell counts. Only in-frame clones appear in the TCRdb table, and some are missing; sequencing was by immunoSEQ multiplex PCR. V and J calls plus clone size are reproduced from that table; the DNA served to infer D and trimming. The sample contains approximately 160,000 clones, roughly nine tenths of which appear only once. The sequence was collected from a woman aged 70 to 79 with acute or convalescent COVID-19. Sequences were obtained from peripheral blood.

The CDR3 sequence is CASSHLEGKTQYF. CDR3 coding DNA: TGTGCCAGCAGCCATTTGGAGGGTAAGACCCAGTACTTC. The V gene is TRBV3-1 (or the pseudogene TRBV3-2), the J gene TRBJ2-5; D might be TRBD2 (6 bases). Germline V gene sequence: CDR1 LGHDT, CDR2 YNNKEL (reference sequence). This CDR3 spans 13 amino acids. The ends were cut back, 3 bases at V and 6 bases at J, with 11 bases in the middle.